What follows are 2 T cell receptor beta chains derived from one specimen sequenced in a study of shared clonotypes between healthy human individuals. Profiled with immunoSEQ multiplex PCR; TCRdb holds only in-frame clones, not every one. The sample includes 2 million or so clones, roughly 96% seen only once; the top ten take more than 0.1%. The sample comprised naive CD4+ T cells sorted from blood. Subset noted: CD45RA+ positively selected. Receptor source: a man aged 18-30 years in good health.

This chain uses TRBV28 with TRBJ1-1; the D gene is possibly TRBD1 (5 bases). The germline V gene has CDR1 MDHEN and CDR2 SYDVKM. The V end lost 7 bases, the J end lost 3 bases, and 15 bases lay between the germline ends. This CDR3 is built from 14 residues. CDR3 nucleotides: TGTGCCAGCACCCCCCGGGGGGTGTACACTGAAGCTTTCTTT. It encodes CASTPRGVYTEAFF. Supplemented by reference TRBV28 and TRBJ1-1, the full variable domain reads DVKVTQSSRYLVKRTGEKVFLECVQDMDHENMFWYRQDPGLGLRLIYFSYDVKMKEKGDIPEGYSVSREKKERFSLILESASTNQTSMYLCASTPRGVYTEAFFGQGTRLTVV.

In this sample, this clone turned up a few times. The chain links TRBV10-3 to TRBJ2-2; D remains ambiguous. The CDR3 runs 13 residues. The germline CDR1 and CDR2 sequences are ENHRY and SYGVKD. Between the trimmed V and J ends, which lost 3 bases and 9 bases, there was a span of 11 bases. The CDR3 loop is CAISDSRNWELFF. As DNA, the CDR3 is TGTGCCATCAGTGATTCAAGGAACTGGGAGCTGTTTTTT.